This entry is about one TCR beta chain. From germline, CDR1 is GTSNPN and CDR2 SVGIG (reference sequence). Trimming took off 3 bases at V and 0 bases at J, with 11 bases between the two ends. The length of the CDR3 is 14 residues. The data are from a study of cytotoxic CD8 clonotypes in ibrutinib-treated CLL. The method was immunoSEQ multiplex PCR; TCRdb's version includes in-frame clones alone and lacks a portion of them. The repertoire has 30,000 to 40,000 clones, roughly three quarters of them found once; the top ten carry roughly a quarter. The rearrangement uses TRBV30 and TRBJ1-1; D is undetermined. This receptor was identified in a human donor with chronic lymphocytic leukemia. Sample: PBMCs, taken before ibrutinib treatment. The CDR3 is CAWRLSSVNTEAFF. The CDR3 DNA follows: TGTGCCTGGAGACTGTCGAGCGTGAACACTGAAGCTTTCTTT.